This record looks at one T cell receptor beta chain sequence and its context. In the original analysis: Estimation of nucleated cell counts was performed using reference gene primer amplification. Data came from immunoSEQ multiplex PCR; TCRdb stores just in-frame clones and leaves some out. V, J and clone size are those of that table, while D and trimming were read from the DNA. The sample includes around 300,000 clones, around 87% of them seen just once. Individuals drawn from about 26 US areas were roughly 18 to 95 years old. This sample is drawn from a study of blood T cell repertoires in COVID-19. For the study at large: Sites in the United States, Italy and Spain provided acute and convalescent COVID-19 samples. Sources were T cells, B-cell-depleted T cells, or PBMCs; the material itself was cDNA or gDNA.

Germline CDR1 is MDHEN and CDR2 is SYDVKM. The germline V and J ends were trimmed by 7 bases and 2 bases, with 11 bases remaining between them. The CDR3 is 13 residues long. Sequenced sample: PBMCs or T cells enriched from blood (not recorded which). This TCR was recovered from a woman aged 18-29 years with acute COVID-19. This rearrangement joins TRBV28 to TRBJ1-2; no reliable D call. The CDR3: CASIPDKNYGYTF. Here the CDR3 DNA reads TGTGCCAGCATTCCAGACAAGAACTATGGCTACACCTTC.